A selection of T cell receptor beta chains follows, all from one sample in a study of blood T cells in healthy people across ages. Each CDR3 protein is one row after TCRdb ran MiXCR on the 5' RACE reads. The top ten hold 23% of the sample, which has 1.5 million to 2 million distinct CDR3 sequences, around 40% seen once. Input material: blood. Receptors originate from a human donor in good health. The CDR3 runs from the conserved cysteine through the conserved F or W. A D gene is named only where the DNA matches it firmly. The size field is filled for only some rows; it gives once, few, many or a size class.

TRBD2	TRBV29-1	TRBJ2-1	few	CSVEPLAGAYNEQFF	TGCAGCGTTGAACCCCTAGCGGGGGCTTACAATGAGCAGTTCTTC
.	TRBV7-2	TRBJ2-7	.	CASSYGTPNGHEQYF	TGTGCCAGCAGCTACGGGACACCAAACGGGCACGAGCAGTACTTC
.	TRBV6-6	TRBJ1-5	.	CASSYSMGGGEPQHF	TGTGCCAGCAGTTACTCGATGGGTGGGGGGGAGCCCCAGCATTTT
TRBD1	TRBV6-5	TRBJ1-2	few	CASKIKQGAGYGYTF	TGTGCCAGCAAGATCAAGCAGGGGGCAGGGTATGGCTACACCTTC
.	TRBV7-6	TRBJ2-5	few	CASSLAVIAETQYF	TGTGCCAGCAGCTTAGCGGTGATCGCAGAGACCCAGTACTTC
TRBD2	TRBV29-1	TRBJ2-7	few	CSVEGTSGGASYEQYF	TGCAGCGTTGAAGGGACTAGCGGGGGAGCGTCCTACGAGCAGTACTTC
.	TRBV7-3	TRBJ1-1	.	CASSADPAAMNTEAFF	TGTGCCAGCAGCGCCGACCCAGCCGCGATGAACACTGAGGCTTTCTTT
.	TRBV28	TRBJ2-1	.	CASTILLEADEQFF	TGTGCCAGCACCATCTTACTGGAGGCCGACGAGCAGTTCTTC
TRBD1	TRBV6-4	TRBJ2-3	few	CASSRDRSYTQYF	TGTGCCAGCAGCCGGGACAGATCATATACGCAGTATTTT
.	TRBV14	TRBJ2-7	few	CASADEGSGGQYF	TGTGCCAGCGCCGATGAAGGCAGCGGCGGGCAGTACTTC
.	TRBV21-1	TRBJ1-1	once	CASSLRQDEAFF	TGTGCCAGCAGCCTCCGACAGGATGAAGCTTTCTTT
.	TRBV3-1	TRBJ2-5	.	CASSQDYEGGSQETQYF	TGTGCCAGCAGCCAAGATTACGAGGGAGGTTCTCAAGAGACCCAGTACTTC
TRBD1	TRBV10-3	TRBJ2-7	few	CAITKGQGVYEQYF	TGTGCCATCACCAAGGGACAGGGGGTCTACGAGCAGTACTTC